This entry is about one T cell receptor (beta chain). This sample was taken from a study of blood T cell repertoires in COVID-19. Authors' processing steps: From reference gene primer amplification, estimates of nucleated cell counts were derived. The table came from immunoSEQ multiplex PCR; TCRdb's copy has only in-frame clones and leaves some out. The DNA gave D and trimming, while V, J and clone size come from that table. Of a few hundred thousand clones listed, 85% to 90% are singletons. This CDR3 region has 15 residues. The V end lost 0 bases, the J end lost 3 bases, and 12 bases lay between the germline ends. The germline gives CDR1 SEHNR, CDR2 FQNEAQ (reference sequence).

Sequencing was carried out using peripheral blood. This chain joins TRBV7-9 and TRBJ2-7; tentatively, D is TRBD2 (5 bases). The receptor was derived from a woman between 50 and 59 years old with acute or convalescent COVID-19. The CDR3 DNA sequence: TGTGCCAGCAGCTTAGCGGGAGAGCCCTTCTACGAGCAGTACTTC. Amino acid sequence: CASSLAGEPFYEQYF.